The following is a T cell receptor beta chain sequence with its context. This clone was seen once. Which antigen it targets is not known. No much larger clonotype is one base removed from it; base qualities were not supplied. The source of the sample is a study of CD8 T cell repertoires and HIV-1 epitope variants (dated by TCRdb to about 2020). Regarding the complete study: Twenty-five peptides representing autologous and known Gag and Nef epitope variants were each used to stimulate T cells in separate culture wells. Among the control conditions were a peptide pool of CMV, EBV and flu, the Ebola AY9 epitope serving as a negative control, and a well with no peptide. The epitopes tested were three Gag epitope families plus Nef HW9 and YT9. T cells were enriched with the EasySep Human T Cell Enrichment Kit and co-cultured with equal numbers of autologous T cell-negative cells as antigen-presenting cells. For 10 days the cultures were kept in IMDM with gentamicin, and on days 3 and 7 half of the media was changed with IL-2, IL-7 and IL-15 added. An aliquot of 1M T cells was set aside as an uncultured baseline condition, separate from the approximately 91 T cell cultures. A total of approximately 83 T cell cultures were run, with each culture condition done in triplicate except for one peptide, which was done in duplicate. Study-wide conclusions, independent of this receptor: Nine antigen-specific TCR beta clonotypes were identified, and roughly 6 of them appeared cross-reactive for autologous or known escape epitope variants. A few clonotypes recognized the Nef KF9 family and one clonotype recognized the HW9 family, while no responses were seen to the TAALDMSHF plasma variant. Only TCR beta chains were identified by the assay, and proliferation to antigen, not T cell function or cytokine profile, was indicated.

The EasySep Human CD8+ T Cell Enrichment Kit was used on day 10 to isolate CD8+ T cells from every culture. Sequencing of TCR beta CDR3 regions was performed at survey depth on the immunoSEQ platform. The QIAamp DNA micro kit was used to extract genomic DNA from every cultured and uncultured CD8+ T cell population. The original pipeline was this. Samples with fewer than 5,000 productive reads were excluded, which removed about 7% of the roughly 80 HIV peptide-stimulated cultures. Sequences were trimmed to CDR3 by a MANAFEST web app, and nonproductive sequences, CDR3s under 5 amino acids, and sequences not starting with C or ending with F/W were removed. Antigen-specific clonotypes had to expand in at least 2 of 3 replicates versus no-peptide control at FDR 0.01, only within one epitope family. Specific clonotypes also needed at least fivefold higher frequency than in wells stimulated with peptides from other epitope families. In TCRdb, the immuneACCESS table is reduced to in-frame sequences with V and J assigned. These tables do not hold every clone; where another copy was compared, an unresolved V gene accounts for under half, and the others remain unexplained. Clone size and the V and J calls come from that table; the DNA yielded D and trimming. The sample data list more than 85,000 clones, and around 67% of these were observed just once. The ten biggest clones cover roughly 25% of the sample.

The receptor's source is a male donor with HIV. The sample was uncultured baseline CD8+ T cells from peripheral blood mononuclear cells (PBMCs).

CDR3 protein: CASGTSRSFTTQYF. DNA sequence: TGTGCCAGCGGGACTAGCAGAAGCTTTACCACGCAGTATTTT. This chain is built from TRBV7-9 and TRBJ2-3; TRBD2 matches 9 bases in the middle. Including cysteine and phenylalanine, the CDR3 has 14 amino acids. Of the read, only the CDR3 DNA is kept; its 42 bases are in frame from base 1. CDR1 SEHNR and CDR2 FQNEAQ are derived from the germline V gene (reference sequence). Germline trimming amounts to 8 bases on V and 9 bases on J, with 12 as the count of junction bases outside the gene matches.